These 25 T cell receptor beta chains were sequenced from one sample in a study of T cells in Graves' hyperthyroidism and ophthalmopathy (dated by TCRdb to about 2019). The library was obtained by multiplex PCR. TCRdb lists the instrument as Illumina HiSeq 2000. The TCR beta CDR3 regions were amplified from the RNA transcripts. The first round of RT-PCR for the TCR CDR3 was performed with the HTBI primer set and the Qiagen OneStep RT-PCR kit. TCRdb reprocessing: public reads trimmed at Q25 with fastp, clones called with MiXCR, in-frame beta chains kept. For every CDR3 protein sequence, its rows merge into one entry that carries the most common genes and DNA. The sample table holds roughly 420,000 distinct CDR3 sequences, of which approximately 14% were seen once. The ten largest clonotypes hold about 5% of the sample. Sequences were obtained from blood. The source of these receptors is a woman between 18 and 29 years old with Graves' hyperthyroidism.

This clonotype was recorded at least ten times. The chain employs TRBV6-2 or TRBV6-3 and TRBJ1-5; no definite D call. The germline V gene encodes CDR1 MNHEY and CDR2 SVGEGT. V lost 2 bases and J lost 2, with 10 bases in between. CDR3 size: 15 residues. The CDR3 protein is CASSYGGSRNQPQHF. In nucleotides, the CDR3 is TGTGCCAGCAGTTACGGCGGAAGCCGCAATCAGCCCCAGCATTTT.

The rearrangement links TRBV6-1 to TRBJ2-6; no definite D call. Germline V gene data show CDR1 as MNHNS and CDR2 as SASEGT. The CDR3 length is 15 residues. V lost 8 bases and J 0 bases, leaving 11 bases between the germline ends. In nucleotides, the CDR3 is TGTGCCAGCTTCCAGCAGCACTCTGGGGCCAACGTCCTGACTTTC. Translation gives CASFQQHSGANVLTF.

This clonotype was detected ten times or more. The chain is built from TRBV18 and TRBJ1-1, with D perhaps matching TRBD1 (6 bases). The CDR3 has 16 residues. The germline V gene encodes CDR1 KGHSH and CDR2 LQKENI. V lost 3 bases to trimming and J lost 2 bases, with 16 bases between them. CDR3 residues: CASSPGRGGQNTEAFF. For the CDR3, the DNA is TGTGCCAGCTCACCCGGACGGGGGGGACAAAACACTGAAGCTTTCTTT.

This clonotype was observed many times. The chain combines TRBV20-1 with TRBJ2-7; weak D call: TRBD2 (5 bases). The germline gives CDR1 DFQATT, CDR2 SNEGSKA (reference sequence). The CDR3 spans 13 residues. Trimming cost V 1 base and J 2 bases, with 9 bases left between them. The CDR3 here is CSARAAATYEQYF. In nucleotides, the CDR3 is TGCAGTGCTAGAGCAGCGGCAACCTACGAGCAGTACTTC.

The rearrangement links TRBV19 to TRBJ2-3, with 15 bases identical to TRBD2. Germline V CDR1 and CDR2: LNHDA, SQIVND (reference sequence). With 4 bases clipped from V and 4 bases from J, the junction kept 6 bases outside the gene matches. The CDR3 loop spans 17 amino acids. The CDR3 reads CASSTPGLAGGADTQYF. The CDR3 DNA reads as TGTGCCAGTAGTACCCCCGGACTAGCGGGAGGGGCAGATACGCAGTATTTT.

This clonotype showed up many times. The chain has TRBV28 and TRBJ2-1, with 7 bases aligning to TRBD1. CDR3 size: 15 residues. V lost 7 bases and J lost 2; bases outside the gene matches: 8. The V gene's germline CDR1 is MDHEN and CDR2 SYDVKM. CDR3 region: CASTPNRGAYNEQFF. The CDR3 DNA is TGTGCCAGCACCCCAAACAGGGGTGCCTACAATGAGCAGTTCTTC.

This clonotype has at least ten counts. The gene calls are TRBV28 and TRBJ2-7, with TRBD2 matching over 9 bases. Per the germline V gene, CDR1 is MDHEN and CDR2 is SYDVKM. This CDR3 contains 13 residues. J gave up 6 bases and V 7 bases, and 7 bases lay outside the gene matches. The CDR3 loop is CASKGGRVGEQYF. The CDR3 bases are TGTGCCAGCAAAGGCGGGAGGGTCGGCGAGCAGTACTTC. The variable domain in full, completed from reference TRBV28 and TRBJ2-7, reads DVKVTQSSRYLVKRTGEKVFLECVQDMDHENMFWYRQDPGLGLRLIYFSYDVKMKEKGDIPEGYSVSREKKERFSLILESASTNQTSMYLCASKGGRVGEQYFGPGTRLTVT.

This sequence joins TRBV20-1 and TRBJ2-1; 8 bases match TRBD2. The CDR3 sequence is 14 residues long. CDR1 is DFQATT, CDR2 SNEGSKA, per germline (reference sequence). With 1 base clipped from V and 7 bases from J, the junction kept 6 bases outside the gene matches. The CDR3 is CSARGSVAGNEQFF. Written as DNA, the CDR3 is TGCAGTGCTAGAGGATCGGTAGCGGGAAATGAGCAGTTCTTC.

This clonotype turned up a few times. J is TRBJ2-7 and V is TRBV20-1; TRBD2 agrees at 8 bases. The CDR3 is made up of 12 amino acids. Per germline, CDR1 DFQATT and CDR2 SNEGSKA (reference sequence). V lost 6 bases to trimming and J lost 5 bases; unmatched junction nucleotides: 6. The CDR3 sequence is CSANGRANEQYF. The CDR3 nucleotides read TGCAGTGCAAACGGGAGGGCCAACGAGCAGTACTTC.

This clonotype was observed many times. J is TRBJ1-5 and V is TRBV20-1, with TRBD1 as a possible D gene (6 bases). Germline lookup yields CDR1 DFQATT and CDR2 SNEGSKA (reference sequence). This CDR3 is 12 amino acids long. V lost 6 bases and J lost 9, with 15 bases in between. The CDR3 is CSAWTEGAPQHF. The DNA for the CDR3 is TGCAGTGCATGGACAGAGGGAGCGCCCCAGCATTTT.

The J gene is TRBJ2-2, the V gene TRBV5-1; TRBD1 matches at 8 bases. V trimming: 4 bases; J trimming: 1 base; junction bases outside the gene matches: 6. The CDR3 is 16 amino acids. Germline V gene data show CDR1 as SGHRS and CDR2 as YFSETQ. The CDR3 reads CASSADRGENTGELFF. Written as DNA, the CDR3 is TGCGCCAGCAGCGCTGACAGGGGCGAGAACACCGGGGAGCTGTTTTTT.

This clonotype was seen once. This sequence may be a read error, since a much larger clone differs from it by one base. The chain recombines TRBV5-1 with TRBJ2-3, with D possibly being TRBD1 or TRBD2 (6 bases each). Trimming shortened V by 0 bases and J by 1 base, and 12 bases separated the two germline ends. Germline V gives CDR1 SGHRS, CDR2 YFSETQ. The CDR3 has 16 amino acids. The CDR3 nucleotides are TGCGCCAGCAGCTTGGGGGGGGCCATCGGCACAGATACGCAGTATTTT. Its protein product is CASSLGGAIGTDTQYF.

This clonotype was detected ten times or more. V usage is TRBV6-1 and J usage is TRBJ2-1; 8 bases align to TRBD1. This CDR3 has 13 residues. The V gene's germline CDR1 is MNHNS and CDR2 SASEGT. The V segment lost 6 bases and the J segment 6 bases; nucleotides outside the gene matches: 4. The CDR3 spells CASRGTGGNEQFF. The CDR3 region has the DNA TGTGCCAGCAGAGGAACAGGGGGCAATGAGCAGTTCTTC.

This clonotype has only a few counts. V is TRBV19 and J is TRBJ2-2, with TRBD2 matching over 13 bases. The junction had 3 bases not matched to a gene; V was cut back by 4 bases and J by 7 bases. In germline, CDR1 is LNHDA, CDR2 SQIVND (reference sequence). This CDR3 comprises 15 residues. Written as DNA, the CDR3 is TGTGCCAGTAGTAGGACTAGCGGGAGTGTCGGGGAGCTGTTTTTT. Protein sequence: CASSRTSGSVGELFF.

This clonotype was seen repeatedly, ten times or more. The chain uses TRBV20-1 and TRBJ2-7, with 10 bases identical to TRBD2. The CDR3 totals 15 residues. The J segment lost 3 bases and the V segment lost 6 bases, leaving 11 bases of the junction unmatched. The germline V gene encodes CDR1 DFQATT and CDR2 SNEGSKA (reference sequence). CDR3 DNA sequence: TGCAGTGCCCCCCTTCCACTAGCGGGGAGCTACGAGCAGTACTTC. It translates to CSAPLPLAGSYEQYF.

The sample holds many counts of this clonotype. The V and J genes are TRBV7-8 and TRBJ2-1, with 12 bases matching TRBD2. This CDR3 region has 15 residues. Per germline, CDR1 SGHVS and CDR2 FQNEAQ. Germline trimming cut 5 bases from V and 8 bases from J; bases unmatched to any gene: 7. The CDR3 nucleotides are TGTGCCAGCAGCCCTAGCGGGAGGGGGGTCGATGAGCAGTTCTTC. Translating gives CASSPSGRGVDEQFF.

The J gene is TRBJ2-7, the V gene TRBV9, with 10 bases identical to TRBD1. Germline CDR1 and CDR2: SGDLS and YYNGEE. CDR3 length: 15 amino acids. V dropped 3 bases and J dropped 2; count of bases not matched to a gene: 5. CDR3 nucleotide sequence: TGTGCCAGCAGCGCACCCGGGACAGGGGCCTACGAGCAGTACTTC. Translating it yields CASSAPGTGAYEQYF.

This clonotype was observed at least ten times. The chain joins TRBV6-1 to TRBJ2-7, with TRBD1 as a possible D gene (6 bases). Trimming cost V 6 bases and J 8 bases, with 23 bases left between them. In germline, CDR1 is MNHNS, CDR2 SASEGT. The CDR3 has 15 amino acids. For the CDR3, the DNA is TGTGCCAGCAGCACTTACGGTACTGGGACACCTAAGCAGTACTTC. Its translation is CASSTYGTGTPKQYF.

DNA for the CDR3: TGTGCCAGCAGCTTGGGACAGGCCACAGATACGCAGTATTTT. It codes for CASSLGQATDTQYF. This chain joins TRBV7-3 and TRBJ2-3, with 8 nucleotides matching TRBD1. Germline V gene sequence: CDR1 SGHTA, CDR2 FQGTGA. V lost 3 bases and J lost 2; bases outside the gene matches: 1. This CDR3 is built from 14 residues.

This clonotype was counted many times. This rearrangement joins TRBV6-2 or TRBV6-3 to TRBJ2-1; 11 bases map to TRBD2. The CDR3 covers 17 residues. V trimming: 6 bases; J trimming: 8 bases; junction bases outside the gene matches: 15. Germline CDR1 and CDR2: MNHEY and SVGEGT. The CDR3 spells CASRPLAGVEHLDEQFF. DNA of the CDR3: TGTGCCAGCAGGCCACTAGCGGGAGTGGAACACCTTGATGAGCAGTTCTTC.

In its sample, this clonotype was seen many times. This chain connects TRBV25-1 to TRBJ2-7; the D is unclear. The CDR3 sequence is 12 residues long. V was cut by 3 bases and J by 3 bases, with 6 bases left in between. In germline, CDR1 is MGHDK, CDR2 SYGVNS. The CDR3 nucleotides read TGTGCCAGCAGTGAGGCAGACTACGAGCAGTACTTC. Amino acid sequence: CASSEADYEQYF.

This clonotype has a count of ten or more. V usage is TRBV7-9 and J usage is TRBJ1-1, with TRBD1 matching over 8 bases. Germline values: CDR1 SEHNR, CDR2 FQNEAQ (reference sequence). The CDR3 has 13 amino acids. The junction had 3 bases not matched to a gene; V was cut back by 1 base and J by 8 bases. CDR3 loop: CASSLGGTGEAFF. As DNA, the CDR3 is TGTGCCAGCAGCTTAGGTGGGACAGGAGAAGCTTTCTTT.

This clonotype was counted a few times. The CDR3: CASSSSGDYQETQYF. In DNA form, the CDR3 reads TGTGCCAGCAGTTCTAGCGGAGATTACCAAGAGACCCAGTACTTC. The J gene is TRBJ2-5, the V gene TRBV27; TRBD2 matches at 7 bases. CDR1 is MNHEY and CDR2 is SMNVEV in the germline V gene (reference sequence). This CDR3 has 15 residues. V lost 4 bases to trimming and J lost 0 bases; unmatched junction nucleotides: 5.

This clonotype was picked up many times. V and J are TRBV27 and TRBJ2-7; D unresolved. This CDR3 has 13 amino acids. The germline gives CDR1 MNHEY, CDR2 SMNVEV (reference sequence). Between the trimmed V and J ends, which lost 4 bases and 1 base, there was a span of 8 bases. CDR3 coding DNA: TGTGCCAGCAGTTCCCCCGAGTCCTACGAGCAGTACTTC. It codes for CASSSPESYEQYF.

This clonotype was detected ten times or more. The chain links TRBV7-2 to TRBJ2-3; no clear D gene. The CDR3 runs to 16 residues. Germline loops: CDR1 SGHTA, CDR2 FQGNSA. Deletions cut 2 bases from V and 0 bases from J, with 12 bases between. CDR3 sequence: CASSLYLTPSTDTQYF. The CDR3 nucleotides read TGTGCCAGCAGCTTATACCTGACTCCGAGCACAGATACGCAGTATTTT. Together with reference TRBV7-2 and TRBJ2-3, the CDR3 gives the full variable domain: GAGVSQSPSNKVTEKGKDVELRCDPISGHTALYWYRQSLGQGLEFLIYFQGNSAPDKSGLPSDRFSAERTGGSVSTLTIQRTQQEDSAVYLCASSLYLTPSTDTQYFGPGTRLTVL.